The rows below give T cell receptor beta chains drawn from one sample of a study of cytomegalovirus exposure and HLA in healthy donors. Clones were read by immunoSEQ multiplex PCR, and TCRdb kept only the in-frame ones, dropping some. The data show some 100,000 clones, approximately 77% seen once. The material sequenced was PBMCs. The receptors stem from a male donor in good health and CMV-seropositive. CDR3s include the opening cysteine and the closing phenylalanine or tryptophan. The order of the fields is V gene, J gene, D gene, clone size, CDR3 protein, CDR3 DNA. The D gene is left open where the match is weak. Clone size is shown for a subset of rows, as once, few, many or a class of expanded clone.

V gene: TRBV7-6
J gene: TRBJ2-7
D gene: -
clone size: -
CDR3 protein: CASSTRFRVHYEQYF
CDR3 DNA: TGTGCCAGCAGCACTAGGTTTAGGGTCCACTACGAGCAGTACTTC

V gene: TRBV7-2
J gene: TRBJ2-1
D gene: -
clone size: -
CDR3 protein: CASSTQGGPINNEQFF
CDR3 DNA: TGTGCCAGCAGCACCCAGGGGGGCCCAATAAACAATGAGCAGTTCTTC

V gene: TRBV23-1
J gene: TRBJ1-5
D gene: TRBD1
clone size: few
CDR3 protein: CASSQPGQGNQPQHF
CDR3 DNA: TGCGCCAGCAGTCAACCGGGACAGGGCAATCAGCCCCAGCATTTT

V gene: TRBV7-2
J gene: TRBJ1-4
D gene: -
clone size: -
CDR3 protein: CASSLGRNEKLFF
CDR3 DNA: TGTGCCAGCAGCTTGGGCAGGAATGAAAAACTGTTTTTT

V gene: TRBV7-2
J gene: TRBJ2-3
D gene: -
clone size: -
CDR3 protein: CASSLGSGITDTQYF
CDR3 DNA: TGTGCCAGCAGCCTAGGCTCGGGGATCACAGATACGCAGTATTTT

V gene: TRBV6-5
J gene: TRBJ2-1
D gene: TRBD1
clone size: -
CDR3 protein: CASRGTGGNEQFF
CDR3 DNA: TGTGCCAGCAGAGGGACAGGAGGAAATGAGCAGTTCTTC

V gene: TRBV27
J gene: TRBJ2-1
D gene: -
clone size: -
CDR3 protein: CASSLQGYYNEQFF
CDR3 DNA: TGTGCCAGCAGTTTACAGGGGTACTACAATGAGCAGTTCTTC

V gene: TRBV15
J gene: TRBJ2-1
D gene: -
clone size: -
CDR3 protein: CATSRDPGGNEQFF
CDR3 DNA: TGTGCCACCAGCAGAGATCCTGGAGGGAATGAGCAGTTCTTC

V gene: TRBV5-1
J gene: TRBJ1-6
D gene: -
clone size: -
CDR3 protein: CASSLEVIGQRNSPLHF
CDR3 DNA: TGCGCCAGCAGCTTGGAGGTAATCGGACAGAGAAATTCACCCCTCCACTTT

V gene: TRBV9
J gene: TRBJ2-2
D gene: TRBD2
clone size: -
CDR3 protein: CASSGLAGGLANTGELFF
CDR3 DNA: TGTGCCAGCAGCGGTTTAGCGGGGGGCCTCGCGAACACCGGGGAGCTGTTTTTT

V gene: TRBV19
J gene: TRBJ1-1
D gene: TRBD1
clone size: -
CDR3 protein: CASSRKRTGGIDTEAFF
CDR3 DNA: TGTGCCAGTAGTAGAAAAAGGACAGGGGGCATTGACACTGAAGCTTTCTTT

V gene: TRBV7-2
J gene: TRBJ2-3
D gene: -
clone size: -
CDR3 protein: CASQGGLSADTQYF
CDR3 DNA: TGTGCCAGTCAGGGGGGCCTTAGCGCAGATACGCAGTATTTT

V gene: TRBV11-2
J gene: TRBJ1-5
D gene: -
clone size: -
CDR3 protein: CASSPGVGTTQHF
CDR3 DNA: TGTGCCAGCAGCCCCGGGGTGGGAACGACCCAGCATTTT

V gene: TRBV30
J gene: TRBJ1-1
D gene: -
clone size: -
CDR3 protein: CAWTRGTEAFF
CDR3 DNA: TGTGCCTGGACTAGGGGGACTGAAGCTTTCTTT

V gene: TRBV6-4
J gene: TRBJ2-6
D gene: -
clone size: once
CDR3 protein: CASSEDSSGANVLTF
CDR3 DNA: TGTGCCAGCAGTGAGGACAGCTCTGGGGCCAACGTCCTGACTTTC

V gene: TRBV27
J gene: TRBJ1-1
D gene: TRBD1
clone size: -
CDR3 protein: CASRTGGMSWTEAFF
CDR3 DNA: TGTGCCAGCAGAACAGGGGGGATGTCTTGGACTGAAGCTTTCTTT

V gene: TRBV7-9
J gene: TRBJ2-5
D gene: TRBD1
clone size: -
CDR3 protein: CASSLEGTGKETQYF
CDR3 DNA: TGTGCAAGCAGCTTAGAGGGGACAGGGAAGGAGACCCAGTACTTC

V gene: TRBV5-1
J gene: TRBJ1-1
D gene: TRBD1
clone size: once
CDR3 protein: CASSLPDRESTEAFF
CDR3 DNA: TGCGCCAGCAGCTTGCCCGACAGGGAGAGCACTGAAGCTTTCTTT

V gene: TRBV25-1
J gene: TRBJ2-1
D gene: -
clone size: -
CDR3 protein: CASSDYRHYNEQFF
CDR3 DNA: TGTGCCAGCAGTGATTACAGGCACTACAATGAGCAGTTCTTC

V gene: TRBV10-1
J gene: TRBJ1-5
D gene: TRBD1
clone size: once
CDR3 protein: CASRKGASNQPQHF
CDR3 DNA: TGCGCCAGCAGGAAGGGGGCCAGCAATCAGCCCCAGCATTTT

V gene: TRBV7-8
J gene: TRBJ2-7
D gene: -
clone size: -
CDR3 protein: CASSTDSSYEQYF
CDR3 DNA: TGTGCCAGCAGCACGGACAGCTCCTACGAGCAGTACTTC

V gene: TRBV9
J gene: TRBJ2-7
D gene: -
clone size: -
CDR3 protein: CASSARSTESYEQYF
CDR3 DNA: TGTGCCAGCAGCGCCAGATCGACGGAGAGCTACGAGCAGTACTTC

V gene: TRBV25-1
J gene: TRBJ2-3
D gene: TRBD1
clone size: -
CDR3 protein: CASSEPGTGIWADTQYF
CDR3 DNA: TGTGCCAGCAGTGAACCGGGGACAGGGATATGGGCAGATACGCAGTATTTT

V gene: TRBV19
J gene: TRBJ2-1
D gene: TRBD2
clone size: -
CDR3 protein: CASSTTSGDYNEQFF
CDR3 DNA: TGTGCCAGTAGTACGACTAGCGGGGACTACAATGAGCAGTTCTTC

V gene: TRBV19
J gene: TRBJ2-2
D gene: TRBD1
clone size: -
CDR3 protein: CASSLDRGRGTGELFF
CDR3 DNA: TGTGCCAGTAGTCTTGACAGGGGGCGCGGGACCGGGGAGCTGTTTTTT

V gene: TRBV4-3
J gene: TRBJ1-3
D gene: -
clone size: -
CDR3 protein: CASSQSGYSGNTIYF
CDR3 DNA: TGCGCCAGCAGCCAGAGCGGATACTCTGGAAACACCATATATTTT

V gene: TRBV12-5
J gene: TRBJ1-1
D gene: -
clone size: once
CDR3 protein: CASGLAENTEAFF
CDR3 DNA: TGTGCTAGTGGTTTAGCGGAGAACACTGAAGCTTTCTTT

V gene: TRBV7-9
J gene: TRBJ1-1
D gene: TRBD1
clone size: -
CDR3 protein: CASSLLQGANTEAFF
CDR3 DNA: TGTGCCAGCAGCTTACTTCAGGGGGCGAACACTGAAGCTTTCTTT

V gene: TRBV7-9
J gene: TRBJ1-2
D gene: TRBD1
clone size: -
CDR3 protein: CASTGGKKNYGYTF
CDR3 DNA: TGTGCCAGCACAGGGGGCAAGAAAAACTATGGCTACACCTTC

V gene: TRBV27
J gene: TRBJ1-1
D gene: -
clone size: few
CDR3 protein: CASSLGLNTEAFF
CDR3 DNA: TGTGCCAGCAGTCTCGGGTTGAACACTGAAGCTTTCTTT

V gene: TRBV2
J gene: TRBJ1-1
D gene: -
clone size: many
CDR3 protein: CASRDTMNTEAFF
CDR3 DNA: TGTGCCAGCAGAGATACTATGAACACTGAAGCTTTCTTT

V gene: TRBV11-2
J gene: TRBJ2-5
D gene: -
clone size: -
CDR3 protein: CASSFWGDGETQYF
CDR3 DNA: TGTGCCAGCAGCTTTTGGGGCGACGGGGAGACCCAGTACTTC

V gene: TRBV6-1
J gene: TRBJ1-5
D gene: TRBD1
clone size: -
CDR3 protein: CANSLGGHQPQHF
CDR3 DNA: TGTGCCAACTCACTAGGGGGCCATCAGCCCCAGCATTTT

V gene: TRBV19
J gene: TRBJ2-1
D gene: TRBD2
clone size: -
CDR3 protein: CASSITGGDYNEQFF
CDR3 DNA: TGTGCCAGTAGTATAACGGGGGGGGACTACAATGAGCAGTTCTTC

V gene: TRBV4-3
J gene: TRBJ2-3
D gene: TRBD1
clone size: -
CDR3 protein: CASSHHPGQRMSTDTQYF
CDR3 DNA: TGCGCCAGCAGCCATCATCCGGGACAGAGGATGAGCACAGATACGCAGTATTTT

V gene: TRBV6-1
J gene: TRBJ2-3
D gene: TRBD1
clone size: -
CDR3 protein: CASSPGQTDTQYF
CDR3 DNA: TGTGCCAGCAGCCCGGGACAGACAGATACGCAGTATTTT

V gene: TRBV30
J gene: TRBJ2-4
D gene: TRBD1
clone size: -
CDR3 protein: CASNRGTKNIQYF
CDR3 DNA: TGTGCCTCGAACAGGGGTACCAAAAACATTCAGTACTTC

V gene: TRBV27
J gene: TRBJ2-7
D gene: -
clone size: -
CDR3 protein: CASSSRVSYEQYF
CDR3 DNA: TGTGCCAGCAGTTCCAGGGTCTCCTACGAGCAGTACTTC

V gene: TRBV7-2
J gene: TRBJ2-7
D gene: -
clone size: -
CDR3 protein: CASSAGFVSYEQYF
CDR3 DNA: TGTGCCAGCAGCGCAGGTTTCGTCTCCTACGAGCAGTACTTC

V gene: TRBV5-4
J gene: TRBJ2-7
D gene: -
clone size: few
CDR3 protein: CASSLRGNPLAQYF
CDR3 DNA: TGTGCCAGCAGCTTGAGGGGGAACCCTCTCGCGCAGTACTTC

V gene: TRBV5-1
J gene: TRBJ1-2
D gene: -
clone size: -
CDR3 protein: CASSLEGGANYGYTF
CDR3 DNA: TGCGCCAGCAGCTTGGAGGGGGGGGCTAACTATGGCTACACCTTC

V gene: TRBV4-3
J gene: TRBJ2-5
D gene: TRBD2
clone size: -
CDR3 protein: CASSQGGASGGTQETQYF
CDR3 DNA: TGCGCCAGCAGCCAAGGAGGTGCGAGCGGGGGGACCCAAGAGACCCAGTACTTC

V gene: TRBV6-5
J gene: TRBJ2-2
D gene: -
clone size: -
CDR3 protein: CASSRQVGELFF
CDR3 DNA: TGTGCCAGCAGTAGGCAGGTGGGGGAGCTGTTTTTT